This TCR beta chain was recorded in a study of cytomegalovirus exposure and HLA in healthy donors. Study outcomes and limitations: Confirmation in vitro established that a few CMV-associated chains were specific for CMV antigens. Clonal expansion was found to be greater in HLA-associated TCR beta chains than in equally common others in a later analysis.

While unrecorded immune exposures were likely, the donors were nominally healthy when sampled. The germline V gene encodes CDR1 GTSNPN and CDR2 SVGIG (reference sequence). This CDR3 region has 16 residues. Remarks on this clone: Its antigen is as yet unknown.

PCR used 60 Vbeta primers and 13 Jbeta primers. In the source study's methods: In a later analysis, the count reached 82 million or so unique TCR beta chains, with about 12 million shared. The method was immunoSEQ multiplex PCR; TCRdb's version includes in-frame clones alone and lacks a portion of them. V and J calls and clone size come straight from that table; D and trimming were deduced from the DNA. The data show some 170,000 clones, about 9% seen once. This sequence was found in a woman aged 30 to 39 in good health and CMV-seropositive. The chain employs TRBV30 and TRBJ2-5, with D perhaps matching TRBD1 (5 bases). The assigned J gene may be wrong: the sequence end matches TRBJ2-7 better. Sequencing was performed on PBMCs. CDR3 protein: CAWSGSRTGRSYEQYF. Written as DNA, the CDR3 is TGTGCCTGGAGTGGTTCCAGAACAGGAAGATCCTACGAGCAGTACTTC.